Each of the 7 T cell receptor beta chains below was sequenced from the same sample in a study of T cell responses to AZD1222 COVID-19 vaccine. Measured with immunoSEQ multiplex PCR; TCRdb has only the in-frame clones, and not every one. Among 100,000 to 150,000 clones listed, approximately 90% were seen once. The starting material was peripheral blood, obtained 28 days after the second AZD1222 dose. Every receptor here comes from an adult who received the AZD1222 COVID-19 vaccine.

This clone was counted only a few times. The chain uses TRBV7-9 and TRBJ2-5; a possible D gene is TRBD1 (6 bases). Germline loops: CDR1 SEHNR, CDR2 FQNEAQ (reference sequence). The V end lost 5 bases, the J end lost 1 base, and 8 bases lay between the germline ends. The CDR3 has 13 residues. CDR3 protein: CASSPDSQETQYF. In DNA, the CDR3 is TGTGCCAGCAGCCCGGACAGCCAAGAGACCCAGTACTTC.

The chain is built from TRBV4-1 and TRBJ1-1; weak D call: TRBD1 (5 bases). This CDR3 comprises 17 residues. The germline V gene has CDR1 MGHRA and CDR2 YSYEKL. V gave up 0 bases and J gave up 1 base, with 15 bases separating them. The CDR3 protein is CASSQDRSGPTNTEAFF. CDR3 DNA sequence: TGCGCCAGCAGCCAAGATAGATCGGGACCCACGAACACTGAAGCTTTCTTT.

The V and J genes are TRBV27 and TRBJ2-3, with D perhaps matching TRBD2 (6 bases). Germline assignment: CDR1 MNHEY and CDR2 SMNVEV (reference sequence). Trimming took 5 bases from V and 0 from J, leaving 18 bases between them. There are 17 residues in the CDR3. The CDR3 region is CASSPFAGLASTDTQYF. The CDR3 DNA reads TGTGCCAGCAGTCCCTTCGCGGGACTTGCAAGCACAGATACGCAGTATTTT.

J is TRBJ2-7 and V is TRBV11-2; D is possibly TRBD1 or TRBD2 (6 bases each). Trimming took 3 bases from V and 3 from J, leaving 21 bases between them. Per the germline V gene, CDR1 is SGHAT and CDR2 is FQNNGV. The CDR3 totals 17 residues. The CDR3 sequence is CASSFTRRTGASYEQYF. In DNA, the CDR3 is TGTGCCAGCAGCTTCACCCGGAGGACGGGGGCTAGCTACGAGCAGTACTTC.

V is TRBV5-1 and J is TRBJ2-1; 14 positions match TRBD2. The CDR3 covers 19 residues. CDR1 is SGHRS, CDR2 YFSETQ, per germline. The V segment lost 0 bases and the J segment 0 bases; nucleotides outside the gene matches: 5. In DNA form, the CDR3 reads TGCGCCAGCAGCTTGGGGGGGACTAGCGGGAGTCCCTCCTACAATGAGCAGTTCTTC. This encodes CASSLGGTSGSPSYNEQFF.

CDR3 sequence: CASSRLAGGGEQYF. Here the CDR3 DNA reads TGTGCCAGCAGCCGACTAGCGGGAGGGGGCGAGCAGTACTTC. The chain has TRBV16 and TRBJ2-7; 14 positions agree with TRBD2. The length of the CDR3 is 14 residues. J was trimmed by 6 bases and V by 4 bases; bases with no gene match: 2. Germline lookup yields CDR1 KGHSY and CDR2 FQNENV.

The chain employs TRBV5-4 and TRBJ1-4, with D possibly matching TRBD1 (5 bases). The V end was cut by 0 bases, the J end by 4 bases, with 7 bases between. This CDR3 has 14 amino acids. CDR1 is SGHNT, CDR2 YYREEE, per germline (reference sequence). The CDR3 DNA reads as TGTGCCAGCAGCTTGGATGGACATAATGAAAAACTGTTTTTT. This translates into CASSLDGHNEKLFF.